These 9 T cell receptor beta chains came from one sample sequenced in a study of identical twins. TCRdb independently ran MiXCR on the 5' RACE reads; one entry per CDR3 protein. Seen here are roughly 720,000 distinct CDR3 sequences, roughly 18% observed once, and the top ten hold 13%. These data also formed part of another study, on T cells expressing NK-cell markers.

The sequenced sample consisted of PBMCs. These receptor sequences come from a woman in her late teens or twenties in good health.

This clonotype was recorded a few times. The rearrangement links TRBV5-6 to TRBJ1-1; D may be TRBD1 (5 bases). The CDR3 extends over 14 amino acids. V was shortened by 5 bases and J by 9 bases, with 20 bases between the two germline ends. Germline V lookup: CDR1 SGHDT, CDR2 YYEEEE. CDR3 sequence reads: CASRAWTRSFKAFF. The CDR3 bases are TGTGCCAGCAGGGCCTGGACACGAAGTTTTAAAGCTTTCTTT. Looking up the rest from reference TRBV5-6 and TRBJ1-1 gives the full variable domain: DAGVTQSPTHLIKTRGQQVTLRCSPKSGHDTVSWYQQALGQGPQFIFQYYEEEERQRGNFPDRFSGHQFPNYSSELNVNALLLGDSALYLCASRAWTRSFKAFFGQGTRLTVV.

The chain combines TRBV2 with TRBJ2-7, with 8 bases lining up with TRBD1. The germline CDR1 and CDR2 sequences are SNHLY and FYNNEI. The ends lost 11 bases at V and 0 bases at J; junction bases unmatched: 6. The CDR3 is 13 amino acids. The CDR3 sequence: CAALGTGSYEQYF. The CDR3 DNA follows: TGTGCCGCTTTGGGGACAGGCTCCTACGAGCAGTACTTC.

The sample holds many counts of this clonotype. The chain links TRBV11-2 to TRBJ2-1; 9 nucleotides line up with TRBD2. The CDR3 contains 14 residues. The ends lost 5 bases at V and 4 bases at J; junction bases unmatched: 3. Germline CDR1 and CDR2: SGHAT and FQNNGV. The CDR3 protein is CASSRLAEYNEQFF. As DNA, the CDR3 is TGTGCCAGCAGCAGACTAGCGGAGTACAATGAGCAGTTCTTC.

This clonotype was detected only a few times. The V call is TRBV12-3 or TRBV12-4, the J call TRBJ2-1; 7 bases fit TRBD2. V trimming: 3 bases; J trimming: 8 bases; junction bases outside the gene matches: 7. The CDR3 sequence is 14 residues long. The CDR3 here is CASSFTGAGDEQFF. The DNA for the CDR3 is TGTGCCAGCAGTTTTACGGGCGCGGGGGATGAGCAGTTCTTC.

This clonotype was observed a few times. The gene calls are TRBV12-3 or TRBV12-4 and TRBJ2-1, with 9 bases aligning to TRBD2. V was pared by 6 bases and J by 6 bases, with 9 bases of the junction left unmatched. CDR3 size: 15 residues. CDR3: CASSRLAGSLNEQFF. DNA for the CDR3: TGTGCCAGCAGCCGCCTAGCGGGGTCTCTCAATGAGCAGTTCTTC.

V usage is TRBV12-3 or TRBV12-4 and J usage is TRBJ2-5, with 11 bases aligning to TRBD2. CDR3 size: 15 residues. Trimming at V came to 5 bases and at J to 5 bases, leaving 7 bases not matched to a gene. The CDR3 DNA reads as TGTGCCAGCAGTCTCTATAGCGGGAGGGGTGAGACCCAGTACTTC. This codes for CASSLYSGRGETQYF.

As concerns this clonotype: An end of the junction does not agree with germline; a read error may underlie this. The rearrangement links TRBV20-1 to TRBJ2-2; weak D call: TRBD1 (5 bases). The CDR3 is made up of 16 amino acids. CDR1 and CDR2 from the germline V gene are DFQATT and SNEGSKA (reference sequence). The CDR3 is CCARDYMTDNTGELFF. The CDR3 DNA reads as TGCTGTGCTAGAGATTACATGACAGATAACACCGGGGAGCTGTTTTTT.

The CDR3 spells CASSYSSPLAASYEQYF. In DNA form, the CDR3 reads TGTGCCAGCAGTTACAGTAGTCCACTAGCGGCCTCCTACGAGCAGTACTTC. V and J are TRBV6-5 and TRBJ2-7; 8 bases map to TRBD2. CDR3 length: 17 residues. V lost 2 bases to trimming and J lost 0 bases; unmatched junction nucleotides: 9. The germline V gene encodes CDR1 MNHEY and CDR2 SVGAGI.

The chain couples TRBV30 to TRBJ2-2, with D unclear. Deletions cut 0 bases from V and 8 bases from J, with 4 bases between. Germline V gives CDR1 GTSNPN, CDR2 SVGIG (reference sequence). This CDR3 spans 11 amino acids. The CDR3 DNA sequence: TGTGCCTGGAGTGTACAGGGGGAGCTGTTTTTT. It codes for CAWSVQGELFF.